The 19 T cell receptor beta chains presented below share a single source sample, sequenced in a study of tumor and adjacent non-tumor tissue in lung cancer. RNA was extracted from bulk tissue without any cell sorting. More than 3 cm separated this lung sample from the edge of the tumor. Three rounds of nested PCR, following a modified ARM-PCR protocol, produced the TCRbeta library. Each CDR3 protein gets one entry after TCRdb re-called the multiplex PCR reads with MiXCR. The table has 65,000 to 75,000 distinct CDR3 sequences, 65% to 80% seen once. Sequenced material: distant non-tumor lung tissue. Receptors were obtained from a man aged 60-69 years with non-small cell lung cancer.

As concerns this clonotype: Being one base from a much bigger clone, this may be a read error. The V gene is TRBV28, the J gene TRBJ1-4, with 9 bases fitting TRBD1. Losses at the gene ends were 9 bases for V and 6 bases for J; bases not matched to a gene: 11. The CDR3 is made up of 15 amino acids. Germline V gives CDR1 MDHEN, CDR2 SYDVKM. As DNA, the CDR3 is TGTGCCAGGACCAACGAGGGGGACAGGGATGAAAAACTGTTTTTT. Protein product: CARTNEGDRDEKLFF.

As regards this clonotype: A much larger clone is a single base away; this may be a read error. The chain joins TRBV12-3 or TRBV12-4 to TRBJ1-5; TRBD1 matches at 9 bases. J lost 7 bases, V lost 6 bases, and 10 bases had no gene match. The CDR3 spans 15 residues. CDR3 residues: CASSPSTGGGQPQHF. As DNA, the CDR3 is TGTGCCAGCAGCCCATCAACAGGGGGCGGACAGCCCCAGCATTTT.

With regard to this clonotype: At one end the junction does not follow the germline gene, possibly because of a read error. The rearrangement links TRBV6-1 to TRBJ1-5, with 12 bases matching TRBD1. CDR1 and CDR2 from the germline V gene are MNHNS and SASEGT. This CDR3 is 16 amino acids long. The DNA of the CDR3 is TGTGCCAGCAGTGCACGGGACAGGGGGCTCAATCAGCTCCAGCATTTC. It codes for CASSARDRGLNQLQHF.

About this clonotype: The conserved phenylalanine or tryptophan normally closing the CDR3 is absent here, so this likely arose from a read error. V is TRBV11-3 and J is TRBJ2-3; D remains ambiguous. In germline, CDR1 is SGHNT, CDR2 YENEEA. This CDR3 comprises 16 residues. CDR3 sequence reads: CTSSSGLTDSTDTQYI. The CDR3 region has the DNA TGTACCAGCAGCTCCGGGTTAACAGATAGCACAGATACGCAGTATATT.

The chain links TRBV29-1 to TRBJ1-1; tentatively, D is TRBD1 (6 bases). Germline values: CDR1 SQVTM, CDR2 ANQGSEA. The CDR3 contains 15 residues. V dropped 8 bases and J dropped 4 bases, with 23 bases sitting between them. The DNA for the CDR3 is TGCAGCATGGGGTACAGGGAGGCGCTGAGCACTGAAGCTTTCTTT. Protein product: CSMGYREALSTEAFF.

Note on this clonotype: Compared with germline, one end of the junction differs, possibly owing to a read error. The CDR3 DNA reads TGTGCCAGCATCGGCGGGATCTGCAAGCAGTATTTC. Amino acid sequence: CASIGGICKQYF. V is TRBV5-6 and J is TRBJ2-7; the D gene is possibly TRBD2 (6 bases). The CDR3 is 12 residues long. Germline V lookup: CDR1 SGHDT, CDR2 YYEEEE.

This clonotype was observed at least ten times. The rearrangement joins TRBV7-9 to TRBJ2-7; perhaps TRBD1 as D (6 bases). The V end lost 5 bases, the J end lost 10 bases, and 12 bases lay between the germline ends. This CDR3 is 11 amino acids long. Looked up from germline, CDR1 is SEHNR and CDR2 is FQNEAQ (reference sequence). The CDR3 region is CASSALGQQYF. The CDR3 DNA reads TGTGCCAGCAGCGCGCTGGGACAACAGTACTTC. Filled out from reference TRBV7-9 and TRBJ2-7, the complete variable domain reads DTGVSQNPRHKITKRGQNVTFRCDPISEHNRLYWYRQTLGQGPEFLTYFQNEAQLEKSRLLSDRFSAERPKGSFSTLEIQRTEQGDSAMYLCASSALGQQYFGPGTRLTVT.

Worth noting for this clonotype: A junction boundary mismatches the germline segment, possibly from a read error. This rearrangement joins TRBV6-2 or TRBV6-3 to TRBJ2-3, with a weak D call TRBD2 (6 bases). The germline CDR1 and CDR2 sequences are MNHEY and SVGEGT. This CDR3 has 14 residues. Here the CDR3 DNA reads TGTGCCAGCAAAAGGCGGGATATCCCAGATACTCAGTATTTT. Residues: CASKRRDIPDTQYF.

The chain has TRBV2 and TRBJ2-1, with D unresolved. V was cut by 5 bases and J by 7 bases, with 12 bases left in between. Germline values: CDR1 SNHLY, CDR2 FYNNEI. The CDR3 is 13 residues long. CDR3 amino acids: CASSLGLDNEQFF. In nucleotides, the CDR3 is TGTGCCAGCAGTCTTGGGTTGGATAATGAGCAGTTCTTC.

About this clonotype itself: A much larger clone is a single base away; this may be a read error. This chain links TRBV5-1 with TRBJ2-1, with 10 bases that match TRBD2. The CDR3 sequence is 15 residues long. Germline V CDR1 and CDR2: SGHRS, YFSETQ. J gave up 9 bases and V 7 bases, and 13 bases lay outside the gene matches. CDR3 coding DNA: TGCGCCAGCCGTCCAATAGCGGGAGGACTATGTGAGCAGTTCTTC. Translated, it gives CASRPIAGGLCEQFF. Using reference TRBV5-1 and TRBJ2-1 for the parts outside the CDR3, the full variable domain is KAGVTQTPRYLIKTRGQQVTLSCSPISGHRSVSWYQQTPGQGLQFLFEYFSETQRNKGNFPGRFSGRQFSNSRSEMNVSTLELGDSALYLCASRPIAGGLCEQFFGPGTRLTVL.

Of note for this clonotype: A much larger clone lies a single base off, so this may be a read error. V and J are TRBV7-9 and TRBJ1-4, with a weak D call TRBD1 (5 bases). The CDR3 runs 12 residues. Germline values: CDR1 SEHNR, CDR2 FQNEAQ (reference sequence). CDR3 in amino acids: CATSLGGQKLFF. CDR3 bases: TGTGCCACCAGCCTTGGGGGTCAAAAACTGTTTTTT.

This chain's CDR3 is CASSRWGEWPHMQYF. The DNA for the CDR3 is TGTGCCAGCAGCCGCTGGGGAGAGTGGCCACATATGCAGTATTTT. This sequence joins TRBV5-5 and TRBJ2-3, with a weak D call TRBD2 (5 bases). CDR1 is SGHKS and CDR2 is YYEKEE in the germline V gene (reference sequence). V was shortened by 4 bases and J by 11 bases, with 23 bases between the two germline ends. The CDR3 is made up of 15 amino acids.

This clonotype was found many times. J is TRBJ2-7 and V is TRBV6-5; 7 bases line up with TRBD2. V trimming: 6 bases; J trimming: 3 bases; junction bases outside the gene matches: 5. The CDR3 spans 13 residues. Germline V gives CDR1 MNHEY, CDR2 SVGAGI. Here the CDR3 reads CASSSGTFYEQYF. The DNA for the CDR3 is TGTGCCAGCAGCAGCGGGACTTTCTACGAGCAGTACTTC.

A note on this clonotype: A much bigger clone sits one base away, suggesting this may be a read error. The CDR3 DNA reads as TGTGCCAGCAGCGTAGTGATGACAGGGTCGACGAAGGTGTTTTTT. Amino acids: CASSVVMTGSTKVFF. This rearrangement joins TRBV5-4 to TRBJ2-2; 7 nucleotides align to TRBD1. The V gene's germline CDR1 is SGHNT and CDR2 YYREEE (reference sequence). V lost 4 bases, J lost 15 bases, and 18 bases stayed unmatched. This CDR3 is 15 amino acids long.

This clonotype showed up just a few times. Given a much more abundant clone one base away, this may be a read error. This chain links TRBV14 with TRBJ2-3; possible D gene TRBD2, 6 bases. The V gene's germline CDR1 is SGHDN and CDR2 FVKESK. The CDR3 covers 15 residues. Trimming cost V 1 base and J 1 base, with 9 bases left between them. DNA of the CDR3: TGTGCCAGCAGCCAAGCGCGGGGATGCACAGATACGCAGTATTTT. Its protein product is CASSQARGCTDTQYF.

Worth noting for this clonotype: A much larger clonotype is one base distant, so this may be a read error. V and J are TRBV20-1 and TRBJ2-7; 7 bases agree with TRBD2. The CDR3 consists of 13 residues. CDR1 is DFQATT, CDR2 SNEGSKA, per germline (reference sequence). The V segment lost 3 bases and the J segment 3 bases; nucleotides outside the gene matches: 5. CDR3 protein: CSASMGGYYEQYF. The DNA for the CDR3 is TGCAGTGCTAGTATGGGGGGGTACTACGAGCAGTACTTC.

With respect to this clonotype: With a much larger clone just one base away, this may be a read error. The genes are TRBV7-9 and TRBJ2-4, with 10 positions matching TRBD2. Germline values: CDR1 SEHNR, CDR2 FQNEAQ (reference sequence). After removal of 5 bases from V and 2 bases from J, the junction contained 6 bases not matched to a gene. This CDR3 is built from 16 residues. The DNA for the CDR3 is TGTGCCAGCAGCCCAACTAGCGGGGAAACCAAAAACATTCAGTACTTC. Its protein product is CASSPTSGETKNIQYF.

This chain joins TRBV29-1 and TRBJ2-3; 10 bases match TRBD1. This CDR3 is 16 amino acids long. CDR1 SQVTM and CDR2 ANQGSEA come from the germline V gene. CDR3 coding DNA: TGCGGTGTCAGTACAACCGGGACAGGGGTCGCAGATACGCAGTATTTT. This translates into CGVSTTGTGVADTQYF.

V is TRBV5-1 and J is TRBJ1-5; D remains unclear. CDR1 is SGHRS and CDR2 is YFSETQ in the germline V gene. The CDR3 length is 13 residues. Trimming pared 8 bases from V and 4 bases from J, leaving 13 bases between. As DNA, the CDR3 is TGCGCCAGTTGGATAGACCTAAATCAGCCCCAGCATTTT. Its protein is CASWIDLNQPQHF.